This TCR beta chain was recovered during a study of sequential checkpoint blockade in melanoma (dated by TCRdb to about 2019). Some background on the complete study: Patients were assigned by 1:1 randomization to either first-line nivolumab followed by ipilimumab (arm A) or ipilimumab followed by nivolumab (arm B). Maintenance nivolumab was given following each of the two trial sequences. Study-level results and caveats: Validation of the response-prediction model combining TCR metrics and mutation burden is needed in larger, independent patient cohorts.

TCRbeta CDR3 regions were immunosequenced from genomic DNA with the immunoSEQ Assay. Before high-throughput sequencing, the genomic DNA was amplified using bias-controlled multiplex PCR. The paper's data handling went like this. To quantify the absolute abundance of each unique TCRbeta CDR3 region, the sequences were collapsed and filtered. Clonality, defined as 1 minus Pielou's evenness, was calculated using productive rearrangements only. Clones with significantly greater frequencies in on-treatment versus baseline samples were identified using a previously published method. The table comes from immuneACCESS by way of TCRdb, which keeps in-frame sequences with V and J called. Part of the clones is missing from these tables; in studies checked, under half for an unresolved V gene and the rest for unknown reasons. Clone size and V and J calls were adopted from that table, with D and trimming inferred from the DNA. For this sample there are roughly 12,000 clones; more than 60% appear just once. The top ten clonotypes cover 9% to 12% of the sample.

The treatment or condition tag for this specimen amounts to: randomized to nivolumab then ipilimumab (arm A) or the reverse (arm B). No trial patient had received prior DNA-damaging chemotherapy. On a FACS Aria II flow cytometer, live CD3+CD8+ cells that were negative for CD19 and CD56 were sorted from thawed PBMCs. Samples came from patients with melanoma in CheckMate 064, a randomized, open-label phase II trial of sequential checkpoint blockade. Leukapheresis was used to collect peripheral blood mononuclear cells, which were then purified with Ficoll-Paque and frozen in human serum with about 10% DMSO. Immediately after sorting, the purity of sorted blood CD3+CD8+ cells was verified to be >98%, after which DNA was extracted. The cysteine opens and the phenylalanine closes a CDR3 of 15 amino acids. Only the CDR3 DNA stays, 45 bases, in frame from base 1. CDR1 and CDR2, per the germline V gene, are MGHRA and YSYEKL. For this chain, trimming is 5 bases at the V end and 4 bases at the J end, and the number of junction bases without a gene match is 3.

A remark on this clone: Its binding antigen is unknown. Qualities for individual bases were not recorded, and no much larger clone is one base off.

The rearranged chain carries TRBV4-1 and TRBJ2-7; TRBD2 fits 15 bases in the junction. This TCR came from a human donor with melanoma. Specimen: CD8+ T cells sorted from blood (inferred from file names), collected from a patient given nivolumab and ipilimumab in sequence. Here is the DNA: TGCGCCAGCAGCTACGGACTAGCGGGAGGGTACGAGCAGTACTTC. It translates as CASSYGLAGGYEQYF.